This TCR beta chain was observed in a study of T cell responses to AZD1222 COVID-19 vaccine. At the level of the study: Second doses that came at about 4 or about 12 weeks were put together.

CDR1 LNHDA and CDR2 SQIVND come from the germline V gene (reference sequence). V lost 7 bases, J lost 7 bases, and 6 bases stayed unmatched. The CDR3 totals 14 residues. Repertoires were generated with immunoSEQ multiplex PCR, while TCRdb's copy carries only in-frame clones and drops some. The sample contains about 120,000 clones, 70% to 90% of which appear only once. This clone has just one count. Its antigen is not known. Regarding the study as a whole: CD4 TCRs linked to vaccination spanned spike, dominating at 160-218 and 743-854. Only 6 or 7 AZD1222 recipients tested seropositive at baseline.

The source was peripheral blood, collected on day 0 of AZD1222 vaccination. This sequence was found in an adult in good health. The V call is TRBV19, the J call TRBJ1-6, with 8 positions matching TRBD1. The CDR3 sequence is CASTSDRANSPLHF. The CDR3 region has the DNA TGTGCCAGTACCTCGGACAGGGCGAATTCACCCCTCCACTTT.